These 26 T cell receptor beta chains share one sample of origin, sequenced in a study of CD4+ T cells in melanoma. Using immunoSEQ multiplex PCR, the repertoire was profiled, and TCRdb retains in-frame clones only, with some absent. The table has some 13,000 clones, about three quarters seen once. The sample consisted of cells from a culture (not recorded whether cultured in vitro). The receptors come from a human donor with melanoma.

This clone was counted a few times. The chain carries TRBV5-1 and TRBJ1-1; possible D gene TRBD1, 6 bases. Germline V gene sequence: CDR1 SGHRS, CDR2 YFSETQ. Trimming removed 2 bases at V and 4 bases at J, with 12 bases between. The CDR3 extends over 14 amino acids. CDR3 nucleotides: TGCGCCAGCAGCTTACAGGGTAGGAGCACTGAAGCTTTCTTT. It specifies CASSLQGRSTEAFF.

The CDR3 region is CASSSGARNTIYF. The CDR3 nucleotides are TGTGCCAGCAGCTCAGGAGCCCGAAACACCATATATTTT. The chain employs TRBV7-6 and TRBJ1-3; D uncertain. V shed 4 bases and J shed 5 bases, with 9 bases lying between them. The CDR3 contains 13 residues. Per germline, CDR1 SGHVS and CDR2 FNYEAQ.

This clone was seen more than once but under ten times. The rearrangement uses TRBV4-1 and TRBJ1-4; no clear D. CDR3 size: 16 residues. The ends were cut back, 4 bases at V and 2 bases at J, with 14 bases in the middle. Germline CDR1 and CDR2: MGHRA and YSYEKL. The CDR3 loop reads CASSRIPVVTNEKLFF. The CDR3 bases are TGCGCCAGCAGCCGCATCCCCGTTGTTACTAATGAAAAACTGTTTTTT.

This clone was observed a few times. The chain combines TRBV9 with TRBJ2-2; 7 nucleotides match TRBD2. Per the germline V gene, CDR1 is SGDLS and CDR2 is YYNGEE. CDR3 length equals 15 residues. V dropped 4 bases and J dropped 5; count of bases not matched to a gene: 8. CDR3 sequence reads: CASSPRGDPTGELFF. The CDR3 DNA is TGTGCCAGCAGCCCCCGGGGGGACCCGACCGGGGAGCTGTTTTTT.

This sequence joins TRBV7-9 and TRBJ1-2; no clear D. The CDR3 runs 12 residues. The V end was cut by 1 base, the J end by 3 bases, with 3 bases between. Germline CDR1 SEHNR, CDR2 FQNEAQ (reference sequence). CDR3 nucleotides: TGTGCCAGCAGCTTAGGAGACTATGGCTACACCTTC. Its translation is CASSLGDYGYTF.

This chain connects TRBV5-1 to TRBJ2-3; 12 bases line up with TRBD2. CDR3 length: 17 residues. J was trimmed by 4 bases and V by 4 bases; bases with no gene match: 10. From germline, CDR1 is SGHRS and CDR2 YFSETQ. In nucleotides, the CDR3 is TGCGCCAGCAGCCCCTGGGCTAGCGGGGGGGCCGCAGATACGCAGTATTTT. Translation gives CASSPWASGGAADTQYF.

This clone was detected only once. The CDR3 DNA is TGTGCCAGCAGCAAAACCCCAGGGTCGGGCAATCAGCCCCAGCATTTT. This gives the protein CASSKTPGSGNQPQHF. The rearrangement joins TRBV7-3 to TRBJ1-5, with TRBD1 as a possible D gene (5 bases). The germline V gene has CDR1 SGHTA and CDR2 FQGTGA. Between the trimmed V and J ends, which lost 5 bases and 2 bases, there was a span of 16 bases. This CDR3 is built from 16 residues.

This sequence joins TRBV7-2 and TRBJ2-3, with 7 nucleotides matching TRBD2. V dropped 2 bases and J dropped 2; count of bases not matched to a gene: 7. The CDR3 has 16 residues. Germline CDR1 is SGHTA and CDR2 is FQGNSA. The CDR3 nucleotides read TGTGCCAGCAGCTTAAGGCGGGGAGGGACCACAGATACGCAGTATTTT. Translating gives CASSLRRGGTTDTQYF.

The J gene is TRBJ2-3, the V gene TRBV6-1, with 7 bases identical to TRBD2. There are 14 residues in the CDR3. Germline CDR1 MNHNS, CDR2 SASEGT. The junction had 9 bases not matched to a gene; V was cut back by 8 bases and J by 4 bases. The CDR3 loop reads CASFTGGWPDTQYF. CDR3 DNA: TGTGCCAGCTTCACCGGGGGGTGGCCAGATACGCAGTATTTT.

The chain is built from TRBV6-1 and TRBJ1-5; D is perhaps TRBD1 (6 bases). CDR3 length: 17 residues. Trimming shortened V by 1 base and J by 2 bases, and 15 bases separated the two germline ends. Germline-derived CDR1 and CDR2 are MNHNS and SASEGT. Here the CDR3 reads CASSEGQVFGGNQPQHF. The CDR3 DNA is TGTGCCAGCAGTGAAGGACAGGTTTTTGGCGGCAATCAGCCCCAGCATTTT.

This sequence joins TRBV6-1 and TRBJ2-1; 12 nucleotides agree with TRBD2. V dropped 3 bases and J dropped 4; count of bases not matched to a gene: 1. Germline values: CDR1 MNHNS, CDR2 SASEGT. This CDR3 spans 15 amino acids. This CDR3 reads CASSETSGGYNEQFF. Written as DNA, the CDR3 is TGTGCCAGCAGTGAGACTAGCGGGGGTTACAATGAGCAGTTCTTC.

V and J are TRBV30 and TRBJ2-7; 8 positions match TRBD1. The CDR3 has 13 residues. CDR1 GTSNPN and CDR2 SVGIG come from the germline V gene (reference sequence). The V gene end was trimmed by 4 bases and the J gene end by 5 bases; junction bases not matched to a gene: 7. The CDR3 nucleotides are TGTGCCTGGATGCGGCAGGGGGCCCACGAGCAGTACTTC. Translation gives CAWMRQGAHEQYF.

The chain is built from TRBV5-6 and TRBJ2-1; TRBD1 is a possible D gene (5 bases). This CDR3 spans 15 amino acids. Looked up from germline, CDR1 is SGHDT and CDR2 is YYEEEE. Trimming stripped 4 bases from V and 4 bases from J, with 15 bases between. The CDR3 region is CASSLRQRQYNEQFF. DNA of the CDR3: TGTGCCAGCAGCCTCAGACAGAGACAGTACAATGAGCAGTTCTTC.

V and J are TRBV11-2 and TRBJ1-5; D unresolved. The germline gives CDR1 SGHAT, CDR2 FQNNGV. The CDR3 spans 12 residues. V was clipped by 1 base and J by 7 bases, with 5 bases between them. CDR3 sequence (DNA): TGTGCCAGCAGCTTAGCAGGACAGCCCCAGCATTTT. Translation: CASSLAGQPQHF.

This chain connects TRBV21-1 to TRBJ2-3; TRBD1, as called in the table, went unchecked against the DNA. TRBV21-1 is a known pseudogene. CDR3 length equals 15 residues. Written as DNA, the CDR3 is TGTGCCAGCAGCACTCGGGACAGGAAGATAGATACGCAGTATTTT. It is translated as CASSTRDRKIDTQYF.

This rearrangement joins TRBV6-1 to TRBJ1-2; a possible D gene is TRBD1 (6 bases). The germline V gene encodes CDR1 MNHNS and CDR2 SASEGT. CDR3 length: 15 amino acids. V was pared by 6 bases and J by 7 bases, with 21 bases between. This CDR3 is CASSKGDTSWGGYTF. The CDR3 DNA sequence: TGTGCCAGCAGCAAAGGGGACACCTCCTGGGGTGGCTACACCTTC.

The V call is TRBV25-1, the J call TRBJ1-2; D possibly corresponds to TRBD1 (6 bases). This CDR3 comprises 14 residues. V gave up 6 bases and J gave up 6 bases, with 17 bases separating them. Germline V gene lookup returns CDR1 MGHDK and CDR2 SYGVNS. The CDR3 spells CASRGTTSGDGYTF. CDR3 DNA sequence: TGTGCCAGCAGGGGGACAACATCAGGGGATGGCTACACCTTC.

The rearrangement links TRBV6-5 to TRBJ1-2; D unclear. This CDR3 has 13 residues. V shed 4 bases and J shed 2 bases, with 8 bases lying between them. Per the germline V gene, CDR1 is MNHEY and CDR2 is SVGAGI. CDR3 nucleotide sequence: TGTGCCAGCAGTTTTAACCTAAACTATGGCTACACCTTC. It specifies CASSFNLNYGYTF.

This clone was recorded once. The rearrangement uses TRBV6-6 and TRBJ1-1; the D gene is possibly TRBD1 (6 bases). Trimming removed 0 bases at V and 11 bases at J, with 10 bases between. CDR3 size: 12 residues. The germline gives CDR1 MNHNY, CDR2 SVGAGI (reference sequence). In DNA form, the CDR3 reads TGTGCCAGCAGTTACTCGGGGGCTAGGGCTTTCTTT. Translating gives CASSYSGARAFF.

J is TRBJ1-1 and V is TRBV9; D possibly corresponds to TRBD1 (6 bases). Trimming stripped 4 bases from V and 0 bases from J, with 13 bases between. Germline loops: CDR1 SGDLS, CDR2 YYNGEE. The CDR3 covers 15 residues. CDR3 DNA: TGTGCCAGCAGCAAGGACAGTTGGATGAACACTGAAGCTTTCTTT. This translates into CASSKDSWMNTEAFF. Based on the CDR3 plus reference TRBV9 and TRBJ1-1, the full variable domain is DSGVTQTPKHLITATGQRVTLRCSPRSGDLSVYWYQQSLDQGLQFLIQYYNGEERAKGNILERFSAQQFPDLHSELNLSSLELGDSALYFCASSKDSWMNTEAFFGQGTRLTVV.

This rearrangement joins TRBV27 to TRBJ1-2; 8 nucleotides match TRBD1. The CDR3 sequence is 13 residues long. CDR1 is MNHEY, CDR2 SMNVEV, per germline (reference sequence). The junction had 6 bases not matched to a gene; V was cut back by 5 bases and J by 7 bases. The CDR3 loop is CASSTTGEGGYTF. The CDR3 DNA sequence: TGTGCCAGCAGTACGACAGGGGAGGGTGGCTACACCTTC.

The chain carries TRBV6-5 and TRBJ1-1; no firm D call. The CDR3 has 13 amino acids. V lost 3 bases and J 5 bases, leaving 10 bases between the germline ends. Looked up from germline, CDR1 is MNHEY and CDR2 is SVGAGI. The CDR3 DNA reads TGTGCCAGCAGTTATGAAAGGTCGACTGAAGCTTTCTTT. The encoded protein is CASSYERSTEAFF.

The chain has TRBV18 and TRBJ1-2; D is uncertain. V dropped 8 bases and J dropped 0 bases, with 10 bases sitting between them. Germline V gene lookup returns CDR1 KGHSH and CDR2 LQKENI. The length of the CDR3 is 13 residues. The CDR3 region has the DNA TGTGCCAGCGGAAAGGGAGCTAACTATGGCTACACCTTC. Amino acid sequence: CASGKGANYGYTF.

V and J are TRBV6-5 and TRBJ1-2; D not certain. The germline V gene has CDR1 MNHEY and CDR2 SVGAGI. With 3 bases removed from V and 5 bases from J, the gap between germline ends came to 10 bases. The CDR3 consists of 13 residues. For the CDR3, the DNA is TGTGCCAGCAGTTATACCGGGTTATATGGCTACACCTTC. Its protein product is CASSYTGLYGYTF.

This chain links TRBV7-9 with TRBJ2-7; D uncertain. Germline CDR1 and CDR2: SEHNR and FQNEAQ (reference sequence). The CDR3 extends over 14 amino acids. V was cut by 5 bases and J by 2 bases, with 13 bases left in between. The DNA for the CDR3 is TGTGCCAGCAGCGACGCCGACACAGCCTACGAGCAGTACTTC. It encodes CASSDADTAYEQYF.

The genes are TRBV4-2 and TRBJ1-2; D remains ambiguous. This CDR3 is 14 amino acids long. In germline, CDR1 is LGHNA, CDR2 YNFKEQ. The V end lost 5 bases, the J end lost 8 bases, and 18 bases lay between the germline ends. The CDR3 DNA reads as TGTGCCAGCAGCTTTGATCCGGTTTCGAGCGGCTACACCTTC. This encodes CASSFDPVSSGYTF.